What follows are 6 T cell receptor beta chains derived from one specimen sequenced in a study of shared clonotypes between healthy human individuals. Data came from immunoSEQ multiplex PCR; TCRdb stores just in-frame clones and leaves some out. The table has about 560,000 clones, roughly four fifths seen once. The sample comprised PBMCs. These receptors originate from a woman between 35 and 50 years old in good health. Some clones in this sample may be carry-over from other donors' samples.

The V gene is TRBV5-6, the J gene TRBJ1-1, with D possibly matching TRBD1 (6 bases). This CDR3 is built from 13 residues. The germline V and J ends were trimmed by 2 bases and 3 bases, with 8 bases remaining between them. Germline values: CDR1 SGHDT, CDR2 YYEEEE. In nucleotides, the CDR3 is TGTGCCAGCAGCTTTAGGGGGTACACTGAAGCTTTCTTT. Encoded protein: CASSFRGYTEAFF.

The V call is TRBV6-1, the J call TRBJ1-2; D unclear. This CDR3 is built from 12 residues. The V end lost 4 bases, the J end lost 7 bases, and 10 bases lay between the germline ends. Germline values: CDR1 MNHNS, CDR2 SASEGT. The CDR3 nucleotides read TGTGCCAGCAGTGCACAAGCGTCTGGCTACACCTTC. Translating gives CASSAQASGYTF.

The rearrangement links TRBV25-1 to TRBJ1-1; TRBD1 matches 7 bases. The germline gives CDR1 MGHDK, CDR2 SYGVNS. CDR3 length: 16 amino acids. The junction had 15 bases not matched to a gene; V was cut back by 4 bases and J by 7 bases. The CDR3 DNA sequence: TGTGCCAGCAGTGGCTCACAAGCCGGGACAGCGATTGAAGCTTTCTTT. The encoded protein is CASSGSQAGTAIEAFF.

This clone was counted a few times. V gene TRBV5-1 combines with J gene TRBJ2-3; TRBD2 agrees at 7 bases. With V trimmed by 4 bases and J by 1 base, 6 bases remained unmatched. The CDR3 runs to 15 residues. CDR1 SGHRS and CDR2 YFSETQ come from the germline V gene. The CDR3 DNA reads TGCGCCAGCAGCGACGCTAGCGGTGGCACAGATACGCAGTATTTT. As protein: CASSDASGGTDTQYF.

The genes are TRBV2 and TRBJ2-1; 9 bases line up with TRBD2. Germline V gene lookup returns CDR1 SNHLY and CDR2 FYNNEI. The J segment lost 15 bases and the V segment lost 5 bases, leaving 11 bases of the junction unmatched. This CDR3 is 13 amino acids long. The chain's CDR3 is CASSIDGGTSPFF. The CDR3 DNA sequence: TGTGCCAGCAGTATCGACGGTGGGACTAGCCCGTTCTTC. Full variable domain (remainder filled in from reference TRBV2 and TRBJ2-1): EPEVTQTPSHQVTQMGQEVILRCVPISNHLYFYWYRQILGQKVEFLVSFYNNEISEKSEIFDDQFSVERPDGSNFTLKIRSTKLEDSAMYFCASSIDGGTSPFFGPGTRLTVL.

This chain uses TRBV19 with TRBJ1-1, with D hard to call. Germline V gene sequence: CDR1 LNHDA, CDR2 SQIVND (reference sequence). V lost 7 bases to trimming and J lost 1 base, with 13 bases between them. CDR3 size: 14 residues. Here the CDR3 DNA reads TGTGCCAGTATAGGGTCGGCGGGGAACACTGAAGCTTTCTTT. Translation: CASIGSAGNTEAFF.